The clone carrying this TCR beta chain occurred a few times. Its antigen is not known. The CDR3 length is 14 residues. Germline values: CDR1 LNHNV, CDR2 YYDKDF (reference sequence). V lost 5 bases to trimming and J lost 7 bases, with 17 bases between them. These data come from a study of T cell responses to AZD1222 COVID-19 vaccine. Study background: Researchers grouped second doses given at about 4 or about 12 weeks into one pool. General study results and limits: Reports say nearly half of spike-specific TCRs go after unmutated variant regions. Among those given AZD1222, only five to seven were seropositive at baseline. The donor cohort was predominantly white British with a female majority, and clonal diversity may have been underestimated.

Assay used: immunoSEQ multiplex PCR; TCRdb lists only in-frame clones, some missing. This table has roughly 100,000 clones, approximately 87% appearing once. The rearrangement joins TRBV15 to TRBJ2-5; the D call may be TRBD1 or TRBD2 (5 bases each). This specimen consisted of peripheral blood, obtained on day 0 of AZD1222 vaccination. The sequence came from an adult in good health. CDR3 bases: TGTGCCACCAGCGGGACCGGGACCGCAGGGACCCAGTACTTC. Translation: CATSGTGTAGTQYF.